Sequencing of this TCR beta chain was carried out in a study of T cells in Graves' hyperthyroidism and ophthalmopathy. Regarding the study as a whole: The blood repertoire included most of the expanded thyroid clonotypes above 0.001.

The V and J ends lost 3 bases and 1 base respectively, with 9 bases between them. CDR3 length: 14 residues. Germline CDR1 MNHEY, CDR2 SMNVEV (reference sequence). TCR beta CDR3 regions were amplified from RNA. A set of HTBI primers served as the primers for a first-round RT-PCR of the TCR CDR3. MiXCR, applied by TCRdb to the multiplex PCR reads, yields one record per CDR3 protein. In the table there are 280,000 or so distinct CDR3 sequences, 15% of which are singletons. This clonotype was seen repeatedly, ten times or more. The target antigen is unknown. The specimen was blood. The chain links TRBV27 to TRBJ1-2, with D unclear. This receptor was taken from a woman in her forties or fifties with Graves' hyperthyroidism that later progressed to Graves' ophthalmopathy. DNA for the CDR3: TGTGCCAGCAGTTTTAGGCACATTAACTATGGCTACACCTTC. This translates into CASSFRHINYGYTF.